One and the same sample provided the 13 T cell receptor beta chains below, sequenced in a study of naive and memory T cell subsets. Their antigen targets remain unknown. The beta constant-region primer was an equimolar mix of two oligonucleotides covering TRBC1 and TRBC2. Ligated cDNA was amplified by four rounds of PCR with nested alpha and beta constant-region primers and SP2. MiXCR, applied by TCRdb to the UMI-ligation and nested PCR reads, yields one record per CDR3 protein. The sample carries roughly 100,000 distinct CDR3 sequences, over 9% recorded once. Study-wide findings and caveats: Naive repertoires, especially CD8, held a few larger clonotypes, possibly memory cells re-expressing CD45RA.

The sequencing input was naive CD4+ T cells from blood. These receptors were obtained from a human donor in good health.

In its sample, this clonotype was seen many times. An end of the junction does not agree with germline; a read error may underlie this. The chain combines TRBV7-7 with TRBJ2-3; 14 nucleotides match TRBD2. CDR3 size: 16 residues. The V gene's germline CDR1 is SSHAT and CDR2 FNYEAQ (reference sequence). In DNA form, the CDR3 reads TGTGCTAGCAGCTCGGGACTAGCGGGAGCTACAGATACGCAGTATTTT. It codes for CASSSGLAGATDTQYF. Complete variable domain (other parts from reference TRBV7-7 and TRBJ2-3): GAGVSQSPRYKVTKRGQDVTLRCDPISSHATLYWYQQALGQGPEFLTYFNYEAQPDKSGLPSDRFSAERPEGSISTLTIQRTEQRDSAMYRCASSSGLAGATDTQYFGPGTRLTVL.

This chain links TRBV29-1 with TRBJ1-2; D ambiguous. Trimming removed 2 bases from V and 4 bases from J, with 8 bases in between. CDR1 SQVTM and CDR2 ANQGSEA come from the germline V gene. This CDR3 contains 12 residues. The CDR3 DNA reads TGCAGCGTTGAATTGGTTCCCTATGGCTACACCTTC. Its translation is CSVELVPYGYTF. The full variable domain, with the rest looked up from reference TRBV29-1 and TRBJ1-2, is SAVISQKPSRDICQRGTSLTIQCQVDSQVTMMFWYRQQPGQSLTLIATANQGSEATYESGFVIDKFPISRPNLTFSTLTVSNMSPEDSSIYLCSVELVPYGYTFGSGTRLTVV.

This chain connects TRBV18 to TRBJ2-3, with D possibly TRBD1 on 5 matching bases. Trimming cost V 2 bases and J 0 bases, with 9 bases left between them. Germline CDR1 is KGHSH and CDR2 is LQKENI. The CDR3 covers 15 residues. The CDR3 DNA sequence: TGTGCCAGCTCACCAAGGAGACAGAGCACAGATACGCAGTATTTT. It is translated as CASSPRRQSTDTQYF.

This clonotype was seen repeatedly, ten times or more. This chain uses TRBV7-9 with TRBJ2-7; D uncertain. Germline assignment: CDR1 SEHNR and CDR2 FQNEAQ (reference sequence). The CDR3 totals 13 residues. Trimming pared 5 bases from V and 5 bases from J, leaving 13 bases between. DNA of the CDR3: TGTGCCAGCAGCGCCCAGGATTTCCACGAGCAGTACTTC. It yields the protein CASSAQDFHEQYF.

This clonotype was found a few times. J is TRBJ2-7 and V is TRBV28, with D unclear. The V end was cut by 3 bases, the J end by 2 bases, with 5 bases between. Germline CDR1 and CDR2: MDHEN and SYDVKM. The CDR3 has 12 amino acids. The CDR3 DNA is TGTGCCAGCAGTTTGGCTCCCTACGAGCAGTACTTC. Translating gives CASSLAPYEQYF. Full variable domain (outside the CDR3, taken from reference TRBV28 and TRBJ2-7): DVKVTQSSRYLVKRTGEKVFLECVQDMDHENMFWYRQDPGLGLRLIYFSYDVKMKEKGDIPEGYSVSREKKERFSLILESASTNQTSMYLCASSLAPYEQYFGPGTRLTVT.

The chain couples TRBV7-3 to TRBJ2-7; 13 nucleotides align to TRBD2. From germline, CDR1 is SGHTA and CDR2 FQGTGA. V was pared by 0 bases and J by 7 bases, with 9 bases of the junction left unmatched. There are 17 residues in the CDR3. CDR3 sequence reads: CASSLTGLAGPAGEQYF. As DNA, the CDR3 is TGTGCCAGCAGCTTAACGGGACTAGCGGGGCCCGCAGGAGAGCAGTACTTC.

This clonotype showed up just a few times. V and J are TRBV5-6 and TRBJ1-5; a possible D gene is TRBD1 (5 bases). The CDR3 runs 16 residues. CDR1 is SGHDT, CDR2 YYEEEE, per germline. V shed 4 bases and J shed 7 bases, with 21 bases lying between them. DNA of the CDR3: TGTGCCAGCAGCCTGTGGAGGGGACGGAGTTGGCAGCCCCAGCATTTT. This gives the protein CASSLWRGRSWQPQHF.

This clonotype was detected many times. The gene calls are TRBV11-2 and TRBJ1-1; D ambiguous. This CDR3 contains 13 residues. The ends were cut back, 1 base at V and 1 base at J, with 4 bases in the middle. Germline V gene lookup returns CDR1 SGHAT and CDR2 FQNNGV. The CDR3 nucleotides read TGTGCCAGCAGCTTAGCCCCGAACACTGAAGCTTTCTTT. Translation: CASSLAPNTEAFF.

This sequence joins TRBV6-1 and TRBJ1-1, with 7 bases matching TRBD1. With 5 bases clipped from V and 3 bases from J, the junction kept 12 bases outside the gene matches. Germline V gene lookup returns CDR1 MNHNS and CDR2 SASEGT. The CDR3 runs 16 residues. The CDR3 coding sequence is TGTGCCAGCAGTTCCCCTGACAGGGACTTTCACACTGAAGCTTTCTTT. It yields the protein CASSSPDRDFHTEAFF.

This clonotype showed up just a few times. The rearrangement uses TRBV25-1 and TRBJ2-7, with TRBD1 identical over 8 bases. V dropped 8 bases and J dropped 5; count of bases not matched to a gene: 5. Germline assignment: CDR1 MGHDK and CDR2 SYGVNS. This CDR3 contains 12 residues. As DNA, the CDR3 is TGTGCCAGCCGCAGGGGGCCTGACGAGCAGTACTTC. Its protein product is CASRRGPDEQYF.

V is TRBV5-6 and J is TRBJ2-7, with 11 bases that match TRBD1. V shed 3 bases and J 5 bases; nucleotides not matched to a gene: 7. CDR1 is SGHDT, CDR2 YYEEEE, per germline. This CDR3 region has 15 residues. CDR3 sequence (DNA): TGTGCCAGCAGCTATCTGGACAGGGGGCAGGACGAGCAGTACTTC. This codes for CASSYLDRGQDEQYF.

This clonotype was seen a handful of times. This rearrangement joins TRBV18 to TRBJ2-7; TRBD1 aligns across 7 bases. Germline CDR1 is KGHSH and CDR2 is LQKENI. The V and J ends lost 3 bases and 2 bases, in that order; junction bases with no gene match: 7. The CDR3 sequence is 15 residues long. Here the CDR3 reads CASSPGWDRTYEQYF. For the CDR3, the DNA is TGTGCCAGCTCACCCGGCTGGGACAGAACCTACGAGCAGTACTTC.

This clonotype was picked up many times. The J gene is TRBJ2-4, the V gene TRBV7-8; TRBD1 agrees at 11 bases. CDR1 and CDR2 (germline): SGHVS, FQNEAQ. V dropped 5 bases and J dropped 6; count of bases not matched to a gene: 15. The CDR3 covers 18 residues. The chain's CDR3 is CASSLRIPGQGVGNIQYF. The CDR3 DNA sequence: TGTGCCAGCAGCCTGCGCATCCCGGGACAGGGGGTTGGAAACATTCAGTACTTC. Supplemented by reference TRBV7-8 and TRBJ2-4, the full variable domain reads GAGVSQSPRYKVAKRGQDVALRCDPISGHVSLFWYQQALGQGPEFLTYFQNEAQLDKSGLPSDRFFAERPEGSVSTLKIQRTQQEDSAVYLCASSLRIPGQGVGNIQYFGAGTRLSVL.